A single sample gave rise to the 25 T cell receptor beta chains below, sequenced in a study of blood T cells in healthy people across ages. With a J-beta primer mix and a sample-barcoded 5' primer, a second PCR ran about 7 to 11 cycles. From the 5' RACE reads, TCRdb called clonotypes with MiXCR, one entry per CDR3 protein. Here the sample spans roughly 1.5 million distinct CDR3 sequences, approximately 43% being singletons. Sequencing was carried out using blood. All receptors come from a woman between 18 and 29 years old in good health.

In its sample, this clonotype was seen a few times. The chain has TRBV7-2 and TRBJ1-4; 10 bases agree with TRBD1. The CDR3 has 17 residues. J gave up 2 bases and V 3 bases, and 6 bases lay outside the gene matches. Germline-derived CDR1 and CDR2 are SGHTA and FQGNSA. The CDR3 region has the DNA TGTGCCAGCAGCTTTGGGGGGGGACAGGGGACTAATGAAAAACTGTTTTTT. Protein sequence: CASSFGGGQGTNEKLFF.

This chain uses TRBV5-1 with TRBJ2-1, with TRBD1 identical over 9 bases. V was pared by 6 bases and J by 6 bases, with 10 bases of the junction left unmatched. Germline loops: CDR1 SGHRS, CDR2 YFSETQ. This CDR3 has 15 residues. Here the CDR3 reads CASISGQGIFNEQFF. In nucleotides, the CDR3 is TGCGCCAGCATCTCAGGACAGGGGATCTTCAATGAGCAGTTCTTC. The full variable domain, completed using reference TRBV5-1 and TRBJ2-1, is KAGVTQTPRYLIKTRGQQVTLSCSPISGHRSVSWYQQTPGQGLQFLFEYFSETQRNKGNFPGRFSGRQFSNSRSEMNVSTLELGDSALYLCASISGQGIFNEQFFGPGTRLTVL.

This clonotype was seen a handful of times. The CDR3 nucleotides are TGCAGTGCTAGATTAGCGGGGTCGGGATATAATGAGCAGTACTTC. Its translation is CSARLAGSGYNEQYF. The chain carries TRBV20-1 and TRBJ2-5; 8 bases are a match to TRBD2. V lost 2 bases to trimming and J lost 11 bases; unmatched junction nucleotides: 16. The CDR3 sequence is 15 residues long. The germline CDR1 and CDR2 sequences are DFQATT and SNEGSKA (reference sequence).

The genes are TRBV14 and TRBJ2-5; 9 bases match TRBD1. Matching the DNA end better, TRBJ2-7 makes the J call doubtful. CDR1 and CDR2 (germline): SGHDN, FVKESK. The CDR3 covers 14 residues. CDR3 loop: CASSKTGGPGEQYF. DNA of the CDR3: TGTGCCAGCAGCAAGACAGGGGGTCCGGGCGAGCAGTACTTC.

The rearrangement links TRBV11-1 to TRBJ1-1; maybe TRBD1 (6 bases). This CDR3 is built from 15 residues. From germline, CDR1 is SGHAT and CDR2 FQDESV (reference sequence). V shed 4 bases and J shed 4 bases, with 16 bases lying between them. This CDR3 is CASSYVVGGGTEAFF. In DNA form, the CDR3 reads TGTGCCAGCAGCTACGTAGTGGGGGGCGGCACTGAAGCTTTCTTT.

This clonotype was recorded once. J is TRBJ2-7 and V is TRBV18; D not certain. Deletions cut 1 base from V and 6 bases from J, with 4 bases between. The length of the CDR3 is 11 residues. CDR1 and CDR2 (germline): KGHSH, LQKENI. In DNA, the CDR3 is TGTGCCAGCTCACCACAGGTCGAGCAGTACTTC. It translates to CASSPQVEQYF.

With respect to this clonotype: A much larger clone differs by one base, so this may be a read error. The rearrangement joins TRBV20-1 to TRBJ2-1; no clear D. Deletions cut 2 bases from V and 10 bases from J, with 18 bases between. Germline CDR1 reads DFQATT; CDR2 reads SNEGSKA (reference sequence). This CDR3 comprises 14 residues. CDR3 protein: CSARTPGEETEQFF. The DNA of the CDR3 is TGCAGTGCTAGAACACCGGGCGAAGAGACCGAGCAGTTCTTC.

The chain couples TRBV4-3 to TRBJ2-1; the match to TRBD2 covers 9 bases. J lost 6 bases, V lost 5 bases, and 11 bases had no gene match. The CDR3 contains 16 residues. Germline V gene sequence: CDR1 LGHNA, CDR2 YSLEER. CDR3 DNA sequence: TGCGCCAGCAGCTGGGACGTAGCGGGGGCAACCAATGAGCAGTTCTTC. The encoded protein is CASSWDVAGATNEQFF.

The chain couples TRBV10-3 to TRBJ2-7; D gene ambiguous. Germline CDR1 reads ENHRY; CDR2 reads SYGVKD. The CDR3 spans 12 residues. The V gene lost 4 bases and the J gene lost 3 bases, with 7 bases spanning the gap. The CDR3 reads CAISVNSYEQYF. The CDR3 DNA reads TGTGCCATCAGTGTGAACAGCTACGAGCAGTACTTC.

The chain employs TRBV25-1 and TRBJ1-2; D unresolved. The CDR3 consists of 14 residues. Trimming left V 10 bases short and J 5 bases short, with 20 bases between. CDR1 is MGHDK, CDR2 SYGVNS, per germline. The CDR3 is CATRGSLQTYGYTF. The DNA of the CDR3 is TGTGCCACCCGAGGGTCGTTACAGACTTATGGCTACACCTTC.

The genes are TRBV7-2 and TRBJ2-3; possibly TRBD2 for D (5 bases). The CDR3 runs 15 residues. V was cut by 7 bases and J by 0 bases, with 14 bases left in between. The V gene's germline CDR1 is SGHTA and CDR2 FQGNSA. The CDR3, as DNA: TGTGCCAGCACCCGGACTGGGTCTAGCACAGATACGCAGTATTTT. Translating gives CASTRTGSSTDTQYF.

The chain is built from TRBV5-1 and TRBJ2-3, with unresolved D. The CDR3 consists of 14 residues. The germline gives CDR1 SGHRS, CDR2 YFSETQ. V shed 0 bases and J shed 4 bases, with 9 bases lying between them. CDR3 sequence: CASSLDMLSDTQYF. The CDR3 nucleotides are TGCGCCAGCAGCTTGGATATGTTGTCAGATACGCAGTATTTT. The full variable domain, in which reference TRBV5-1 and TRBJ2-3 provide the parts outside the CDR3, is KAGVTQTPRYLIKTRGQQVTLSCSPISGHRSVSWYQQTPGQGLQFLFEYFSETQRNKGNFPGRFSGRQFSNSRSEMNVSTLELGDSALYLCASSLDMLSDTQYFGPGTRLTVL.

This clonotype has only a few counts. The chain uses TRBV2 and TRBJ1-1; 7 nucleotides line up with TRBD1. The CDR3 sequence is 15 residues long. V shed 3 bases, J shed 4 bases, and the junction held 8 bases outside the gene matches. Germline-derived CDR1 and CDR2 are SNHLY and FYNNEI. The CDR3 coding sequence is TGTGCCAGCAGTGATGCCAGGGGGAGGCCCACTGAAGCTTTCTTT. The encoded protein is CASSDARGRPTEAFF.

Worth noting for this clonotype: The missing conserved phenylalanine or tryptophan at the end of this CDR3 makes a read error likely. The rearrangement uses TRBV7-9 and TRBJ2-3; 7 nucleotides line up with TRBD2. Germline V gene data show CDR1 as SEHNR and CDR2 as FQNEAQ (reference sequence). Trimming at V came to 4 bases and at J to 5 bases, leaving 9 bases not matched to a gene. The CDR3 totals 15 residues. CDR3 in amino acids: CASSSREGGRDTQYV. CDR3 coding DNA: TGTGCCAGCAGCTCCAGGGAGGGCGGGAGAGATACGCAGTATGTT.

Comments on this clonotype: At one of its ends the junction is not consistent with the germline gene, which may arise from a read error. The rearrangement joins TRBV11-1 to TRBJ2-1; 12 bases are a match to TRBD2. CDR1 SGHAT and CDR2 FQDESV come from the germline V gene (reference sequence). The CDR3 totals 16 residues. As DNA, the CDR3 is TGTGCCAACAGCCCTCGACTAGCGGGAGCCTACAATGAGCAGTTCTTC. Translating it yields CANSPRLAGAYNEQFF.

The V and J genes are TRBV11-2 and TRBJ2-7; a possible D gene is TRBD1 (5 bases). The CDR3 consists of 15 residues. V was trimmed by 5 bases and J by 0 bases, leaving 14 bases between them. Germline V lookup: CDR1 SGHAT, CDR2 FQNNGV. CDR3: CASSRRVLGSYEQYF. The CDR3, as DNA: TGTGCCAGCAGCCGCAGGGTTTTGGGCTCCTACGAGCAGTACTTC.

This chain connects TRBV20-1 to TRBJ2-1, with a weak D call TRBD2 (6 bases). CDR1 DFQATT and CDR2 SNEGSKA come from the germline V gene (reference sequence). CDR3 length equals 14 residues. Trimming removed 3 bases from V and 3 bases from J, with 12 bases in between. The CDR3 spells CSARGGGNYNEQFF. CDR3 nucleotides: TGCAGTGCTAGGGGGGGAGGCAACTACAATGAGCAGTTCTTC.

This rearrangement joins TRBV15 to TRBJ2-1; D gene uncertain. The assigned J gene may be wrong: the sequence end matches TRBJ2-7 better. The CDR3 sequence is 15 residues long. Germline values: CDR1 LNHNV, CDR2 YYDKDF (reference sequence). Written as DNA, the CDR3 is TGTGCCACCAGCAGAGATATTTACAGCTACAATGAGCAGTACTTC. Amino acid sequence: CATSRDIYSYNEQYF.

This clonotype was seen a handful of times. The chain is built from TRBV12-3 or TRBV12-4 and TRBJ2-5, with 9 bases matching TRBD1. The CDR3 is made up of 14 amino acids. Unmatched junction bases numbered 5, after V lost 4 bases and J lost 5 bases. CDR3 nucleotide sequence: TGTGCCAGCAGTTCGGGACAGGGTAGGGAGACCCAGTACTTC. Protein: CASSSGQGRETQYF.

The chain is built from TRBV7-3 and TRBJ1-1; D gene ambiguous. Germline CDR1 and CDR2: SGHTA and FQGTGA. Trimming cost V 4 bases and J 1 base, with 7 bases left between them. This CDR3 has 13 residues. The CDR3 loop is CASSSHENTEAFF. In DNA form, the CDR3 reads TGTGCCAGCAGCTCACATGAGAACACTGAAGCTTTCTTT.

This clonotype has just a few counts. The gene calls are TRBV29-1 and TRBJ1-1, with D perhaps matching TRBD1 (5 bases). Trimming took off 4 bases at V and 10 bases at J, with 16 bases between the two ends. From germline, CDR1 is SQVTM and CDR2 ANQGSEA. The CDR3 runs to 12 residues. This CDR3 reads CSVAPGSSLAFF. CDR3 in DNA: TGCAGCGTTGCCCCAGGGTCTTCCTTAGCTTTCTTT. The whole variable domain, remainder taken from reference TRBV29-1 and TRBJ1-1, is SAVISQKPSRDICQRGTSLTIQCQVDSQVTMMFWYRQQPGQSLTLIATANQGSEATYESGFVIDKFPISRPNLTFSTLTVSNMSPEDSSIYLCSVAPGSSLAFFGQGTRLTVV.

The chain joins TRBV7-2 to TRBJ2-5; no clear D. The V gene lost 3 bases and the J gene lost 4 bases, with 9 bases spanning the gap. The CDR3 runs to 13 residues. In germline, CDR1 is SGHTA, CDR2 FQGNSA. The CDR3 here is CASSFTPGETQYF. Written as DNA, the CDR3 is TGTGCCAGCAGCTTTACCCCGGGAGAGACCCAGTACTTC.

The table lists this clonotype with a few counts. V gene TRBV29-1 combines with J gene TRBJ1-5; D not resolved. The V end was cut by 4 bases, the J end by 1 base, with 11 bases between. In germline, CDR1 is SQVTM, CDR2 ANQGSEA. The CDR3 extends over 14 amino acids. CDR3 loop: CSVVVPNSNQPQHF. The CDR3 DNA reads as TGCAGCGTTGTAGTCCCAAACAGCAATCAGCCCCAGCATTTT.

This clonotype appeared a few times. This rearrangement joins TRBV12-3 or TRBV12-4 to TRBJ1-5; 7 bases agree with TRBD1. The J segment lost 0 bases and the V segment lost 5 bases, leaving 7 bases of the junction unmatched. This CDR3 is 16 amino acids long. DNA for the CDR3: TGTGCCAGCAGTCGACAGGGAGCTTATAGCAATCAGCCCCAGCATTTT. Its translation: CASSRQGAYSNQPQHF.

CDR3 in amino acids: CASSFHRGNNYNEQFF. CDR3 bases: TGTGCCAGCAGTTTCCACAGGGGGAACAACTACAATGAGCAGTTCTTC. This chain connects TRBV7-2 to TRBJ2-1; 8 bases are shared with TRBD1. After removal of 6 bases from V and 3 bases from J, the junction contained 10 bases not matched to a gene. There are 16 residues in the CDR3. The germline V gene has CDR1 SGHTA and CDR2 FQGNSA.